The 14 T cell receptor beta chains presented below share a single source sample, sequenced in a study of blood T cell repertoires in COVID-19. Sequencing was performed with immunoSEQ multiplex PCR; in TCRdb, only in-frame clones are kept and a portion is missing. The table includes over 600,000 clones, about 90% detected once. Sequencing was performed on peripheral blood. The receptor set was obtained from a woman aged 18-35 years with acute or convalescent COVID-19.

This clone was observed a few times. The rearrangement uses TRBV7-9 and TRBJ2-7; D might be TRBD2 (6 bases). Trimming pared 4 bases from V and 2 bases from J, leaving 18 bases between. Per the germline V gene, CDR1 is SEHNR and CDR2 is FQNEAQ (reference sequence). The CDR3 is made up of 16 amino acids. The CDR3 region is CASSSRGGLVPYEQYF. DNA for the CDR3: TGTGCCAGCAGCTCCCGGGGAGGTTTGGTTCCCTACGAGCAGTACTTC.

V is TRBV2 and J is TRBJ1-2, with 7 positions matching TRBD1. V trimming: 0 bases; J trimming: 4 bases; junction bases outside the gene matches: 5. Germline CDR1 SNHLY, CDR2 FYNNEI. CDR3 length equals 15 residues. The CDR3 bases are TGTGCCAGCAGTGAAGCCGGAGGGGGCGTCTATGGCTACACCTTC. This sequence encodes CASSEAGGGVYGYTF.

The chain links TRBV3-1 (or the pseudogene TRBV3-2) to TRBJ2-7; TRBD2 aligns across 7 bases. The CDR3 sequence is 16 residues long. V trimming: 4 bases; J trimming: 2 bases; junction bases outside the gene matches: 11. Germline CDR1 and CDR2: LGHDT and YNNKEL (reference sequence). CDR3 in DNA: TGTGCCAGCAGCCTCCCGGGGAGCGGGGATACCTACGAGCAGTACTTC. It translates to CASSLPGSGDTYEQYF.

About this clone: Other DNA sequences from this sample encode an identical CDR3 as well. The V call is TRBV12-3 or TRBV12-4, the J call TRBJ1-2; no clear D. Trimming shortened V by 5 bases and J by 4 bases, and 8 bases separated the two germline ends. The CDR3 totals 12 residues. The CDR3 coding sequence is TGTGCCAGCAGTCCCGGGAGCTATGGCTACACCTTC. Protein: CASSPGSYGYTF.

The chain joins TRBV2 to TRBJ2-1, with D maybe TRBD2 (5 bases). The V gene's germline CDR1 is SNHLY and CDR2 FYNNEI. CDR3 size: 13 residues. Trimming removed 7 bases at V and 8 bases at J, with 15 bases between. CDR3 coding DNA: TGTGCCAGCAACTGGGCCGCCGGGGATGAGCAGTTCTTC. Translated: CASNWAAGDEQFF.

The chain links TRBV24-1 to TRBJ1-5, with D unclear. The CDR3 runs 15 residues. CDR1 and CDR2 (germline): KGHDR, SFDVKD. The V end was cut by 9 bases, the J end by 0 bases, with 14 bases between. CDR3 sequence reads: CATSRRGASNQPQHF. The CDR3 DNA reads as TGTGCCACCTCGAGGCGCGGTGCTAGCAATCAGCCCCAGCATTTT.

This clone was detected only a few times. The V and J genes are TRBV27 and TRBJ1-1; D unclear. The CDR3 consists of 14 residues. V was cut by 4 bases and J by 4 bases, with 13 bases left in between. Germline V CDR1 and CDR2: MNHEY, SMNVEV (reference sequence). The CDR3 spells CASSYAQAGTEAFF. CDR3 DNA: TGTGCCAGCAGTTATGCCCAAGCGGGCACTGAAGCTTTCTTT.

The CDR3 region has the DNA TGTGCCAGCAGGCCCGGGGGGGAACACCGGAACACTGAAGCTTTCTTT. Protein product: CASRPGGEHRNTEAFF. The chain recombines TRBV7-3 with TRBJ1-1; D is perhaps TRBD1 (5 bases). V was pared by 6 bases and J by 1 base, with 18 bases between. The CDR3 has 16 residues. Germline CDR1 SGHTA, CDR2 FQGTGA.

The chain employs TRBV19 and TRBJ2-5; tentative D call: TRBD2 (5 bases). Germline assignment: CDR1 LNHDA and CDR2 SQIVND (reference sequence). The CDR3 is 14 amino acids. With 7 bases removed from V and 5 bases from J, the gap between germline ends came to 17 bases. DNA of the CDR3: TGTGCCAGTACCCGTGGAGGTTCGGCTGAGACCCAGTACTTC. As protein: CASTRGGSAETQYF.

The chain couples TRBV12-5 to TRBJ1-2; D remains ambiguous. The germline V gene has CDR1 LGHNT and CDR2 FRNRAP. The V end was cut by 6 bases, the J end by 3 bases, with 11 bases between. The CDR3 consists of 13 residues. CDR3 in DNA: TGTGCTAGTGGCCCCCCCGGGGACTATGGCTACACCTTC. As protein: CASGPPGDYGYTF.

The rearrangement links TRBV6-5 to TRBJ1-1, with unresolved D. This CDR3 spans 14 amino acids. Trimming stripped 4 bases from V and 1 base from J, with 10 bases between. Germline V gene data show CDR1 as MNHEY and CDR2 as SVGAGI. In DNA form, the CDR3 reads TGTGCCAGCAGTTGGAACAGACCGAACACTGAAGCTTTCTTT. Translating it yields CASSWNRPNTEAFF.

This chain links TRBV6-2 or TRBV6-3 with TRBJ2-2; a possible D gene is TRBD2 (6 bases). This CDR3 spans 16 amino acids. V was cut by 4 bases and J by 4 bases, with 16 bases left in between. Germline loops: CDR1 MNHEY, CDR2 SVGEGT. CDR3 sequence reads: CASSWRLDGGTGELFF. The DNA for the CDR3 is TGTGCCAGCAGTTGGCGACTGGACGGGGGCACCGGGGAGCTGTTTTTT.

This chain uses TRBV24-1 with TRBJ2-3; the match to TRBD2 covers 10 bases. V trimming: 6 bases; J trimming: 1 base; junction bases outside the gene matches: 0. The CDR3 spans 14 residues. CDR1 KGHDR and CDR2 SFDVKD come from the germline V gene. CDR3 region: CATSLAGGTDTQYF. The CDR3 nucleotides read TGTGCCACCAGTCTAGCGGGGGGCACAGATACGCAGTATTTT.

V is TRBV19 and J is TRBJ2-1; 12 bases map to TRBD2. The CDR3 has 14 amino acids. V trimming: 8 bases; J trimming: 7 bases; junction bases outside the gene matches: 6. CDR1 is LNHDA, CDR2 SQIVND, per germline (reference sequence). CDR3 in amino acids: CASYSGLAGNEQFF. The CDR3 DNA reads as TGTGCCAGTTACTCCGGACTAGCGGGGAATGAGCAGTTCTTC. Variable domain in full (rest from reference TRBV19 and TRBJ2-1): DGGITQSPKYLFRKEGQNVTLSCEQNLNHDAMYWYRQDPGQGLRLIYYSQIVNDFQKGDIAEGYSVSREKKESFPLTVTSAQKNPTAFYLCASYSGLAGNEQFFGPGTRLTVL.